The 5 T cell receptor beta chains given below trace back to one sample, sequenced in a study of blood T cell repertoires in COVID-19. Produced via immunoSEQ multiplex PCR; TCRdb's table is partial and in-frame only. The sample records about 370,000 clones, roughly 86% being singletons. The sample was peripheral blood. These receptors all come from a woman aged 30 to 39 with COVID-19, enrolled during active disease.

CDR3 sequence reads: CASSHQTGDDTQYF. The CDR3 DNA is TGTGCCAGCAGCCATCAGACAGGGGACGATACGCAGTATTTT. This chain uses TRBV3-1 (or the pseudogene TRBV3-2) with TRBJ2-3, with 8 positions matching TRBD1. V was pared by 3 bases and J by 6 bases, with 5 bases of the junction left unmatched. The germline CDR1 and CDR2 sequences are LGHDT and YNNKEL (reference sequence). The CDR3 loop spans 14 amino acids.

The J gene is TRBJ1-2, the V gene TRBV24-1, with TRBD1 matching 7 bases. The V gene end was trimmed by 3 bases and the J gene end by 4 bases; junction bases not matched to a gene: 4. The CDR3 length is 14 residues. Germline CDR1 reads KGHDR; CDR2 reads SFDVKD. CDR3 loop: CATSDPGTVYGYTF. In nucleotides, the CDR3 is TGTGCCACCAGTGATCCCGGGACAGTCTATGGCTACACCTTC.

Points on this clone: Other DNA sequences in the sample encode the same CDR3. J is TRBJ2-2 and V is TRBV7-3; D may be TRBD2 (5 bases). The CDR3 length is 14 residues. Germline assignment: CDR1 SGHTA and CDR2 FQGTGA. V was cut by 0 bases and J by 3 bases, with 5 bases left in between. The CDR3 sequence: CASSLTRDTGELFF. CDR3 DNA: TGTGCCAGCAGCTTAACGAGGGACACCGGGGAGCTGTTTTTT.

The CDR3: CASSDRLAGLDEQFF. The CDR3 DNA reads as TGTGCCAGCAGCGACAGACTAGCGGGTCTGGATGAGCAGTTCTTC. The chain is built from TRBV7-9 and TRBJ2-1; 10 bases align to TRBD2. Germline V lookup: CDR1 SEHNR, CDR2 FQNEAQ (reference sequence). The J segment lost 8 bases and the V segment lost 5 bases, leaving 9 bases of the junction unmatched. The CDR3 consists of 15 residues.

V is TRBV2 and J is TRBJ2-7; TRBD2 is a possible D gene (6 bases). Trimming cost V 8 bases and J 0 bases, with 11 bases left between them. This CDR3 is built from 13 residues. CDR1 is SNHLY and CDR2 is FYNNEI in the germline V gene. CDR3 nucleotide sequence: TGTGCCAGCGGGGGGTTGTTCTCCTACGAGCAGTACTTC. Translation: CASGGLFSYEQYF. Together with reference TRBV2 and TRBJ2-7, the CDR3 gives the full variable domain: EPEVTQTPSHQVTQMGQEVILRCVPISNHLYFYWYRQILGQKVEFLVSFYNNEISEKSEIFDDQFSVERPDGSNFTLKIRSTKLEDSAMYFCASGGLFSYEQYFGPGTRLTVT.